A selection of T cell receptor beta chains follows, all from one sample in a study of shared clonotypes between healthy human individuals. Clones were sequenced by immunoSEQ multiplex PCR, and TCRdb holds only the in-frame ones, with some missing. The data contain some 1,900,000 clones, over 85% of them singletons. Sequenced material: naive CD8+ T cells sorted from blood. These receptors were collected from a man between 18 and 35 years old in good health. Each CDR3 is given with its conserved first and last residue.

TRBV4-1	TRBJ1-3	CASSHVRESGNTIYF
TRBV10-3	TRBJ2-2	CAISESGDTGELFF
TRBV5-4	TRBJ2-7	CASSLEAGLVRYEQYF
TRBV11-1	TRBJ2-1	CASSLGPVSGGPHDEQFF
TRBV5-6	TRBJ1-4	CASSSDREGNEKLFF
TRBV7-9	TRBJ1-5	CASSSSGQGFGQPQHF
TRBV28	TRBJ2-1	CASTGEREGDNEQFF
TRBV13	TRBJ2-5	CASSPGTGRDKETQYF
TRBV27	TRBJ2-7	CASRPGGYEQYF
TRBV29-1	TRBJ2-1	CSADSGRNNEQFF
TRBV9	TRBJ2-1	CASSASGTTPDEQFF
TRBV27	TRBJ2-1	CASTPRGISGYNEQFF
TRBV2	TRBJ2-1	CASSEDRFEQFF
TRBV7-3	TRBJ2-1	CASSFHRADEQFF
TRBV28	TRBJ1-2	CASREDGYGYTF
TRBV9	TRBJ2-1	CASSPGTSGANNEQFF
TRBV13	TRBJ2-7	CASTQGLAGGEQYF
TRBV4-1	TRBJ1-1	CASSQEFAGGFPEAFF
TRBV15	TRBJ1-1	CATSLGLRGARATEAFF
TRBV7-2	TRBJ2-7	CASSAGTSPAYEQYF
TRBV9	TRBJ1-2	CASSVEEGADYGYTF
TRBV12-2	TRBJ2-2	CASRPLSTGELFF
TRBV7-9	TRBJ1-2	CASSPVSDYGYTF
TRBV7-2	TRBJ2-5	CASSLQWETQYF
TRBV14	TRBJ2-2	CASSRKTGLTGTGELFF
TRBV6-1	TRBJ1-2	CASSEGPVKLYTF
TRBV9	TRBJ2-2	CASSVGQNTGELFF
TRBV4-1	TRBJ2-7	CASSQNNGDYEQYF
TRBV10-3	TRBJ1-5	CAISESWGGGQPQHF
TRBV7-9	TRBJ2-7	CASSPDQNPYEQYF
TRBV7-9	TRBJ1-2	CAAVGGDGYTF
TRBV9	TRBJ2-6	CASSLYSGANVLTF
TRBV5-1	TRBJ2-5	CASSPRTDGQETQYF
TRBV6-5	TRBJ2-5	CASIPGQGFSETQYF
TRBV7-2	TRBJ2-7	CASSPSSLGASYEQYF
TRBV5-1	TRBJ2-1	CASFRGSYNEQFF
TRBV4-1	TRBJ1-1	CASSQKVGTEAFF
TRBV12-2	TRBJ2-3	CASRLGGRFADTQYF
TRBV2	TRBJ1-4	CASSETGGGWEKLFF
TRBV2	TRBJ2-7	CASSEILLGGAGNEQYF
TRBV6-1	TRBJ1-5	CASSEFGLDRRYPHQHF
TRBV28	TRBJ2-1	CASSYRADNEQFF
TRBV11-2	TRBJ2-1	CASSPRPRDQNEQFF
TRBV9	TRBJ2-3	CASSGLAGDTDTQYF
TRBV12-5	TRBJ2-2	CASGLVLRELFF